The clone carrying this TCR beta chain showed up just a few times. These data originate in a study of blood T cells in healthy people across ages. The use of a sample-barcoded 5' primer and a J-beta primer mix characterized a second PCR of roughly 7 to 11 cycles. TCRdb re-derived calls from the 5' RACE reads in MiXCR, one entry per CDR3 protein. This table has roughly 700,000 distinct CDR3 sequences, around 45% appearing once. Germline values: CDR1 SGHAT, CDR2 FQNNGV. V shed 3 bases, J shed 6 bases, and the junction held 4 bases outside the gene matches. This CDR3 spans 14 amino acids. Collection of ten milliliters of peripheral blood was performed for each donor.

The source is a woman in her sixties or seventies in good health. This rearrangement joins TRBV11-2 to TRBJ1-4, with TRBD1 identical over 7 bases. The source material was blood. CDR3 in DNA: TGTGCCAGCAGCTTCGGACAGGCCTATGAAAAACTGTTTTTT. The encoded protein is CASSFGQAYEKLFF.